The source of this TCR beta chain is a study of immune cell composition in non-small cell lung cancer. Study overall: Lung adenocarcinoma or squamous carcinoma made up most tumours. Whole-study results and caveats: Shared sequences between tumour-reactive and dominant in vivo clones were not proven.

DNA was extracted from unsorted cell suspensions stored frozen. A word on this clone: Its antigen is unidentified.

This CDR3 spans 13 amino acids. Trimming left V 0 bases short and J 3 bases short, with 6 bases between. Germline V lookup: CDR1 LNHNV, CDR2 YYDKDF (reference sequence). Clones were sequenced by immunoSEQ multiplex PCR, and TCRdb holds only the in-frame ones, with some missing. The table lists roughly 8,000 clones, roughly three quarters of them singletons, with more than 8% in the top ten. The sequence was collected from a human donor with non-small cell lung cancer. V gene TRBV15 combines with J gene TRBJ2-7; unclear D gene. The sequencing input was lung tumor tissue. This chain's CDR3 is CATSRDPNYEQYF. The DNA of the CDR3 is TGTGCCACCAGCAGAGATCCAAACTACGAGCAGTACTTC.